The 28 T cell receptor beta chains presented below share a single source sample, sequenced in a study of PD-1 blockade in classical Hodgkin lymphoma (dated by TCRdb to 2018 to 2020). Libraries were built with the immunoSEQ multiplex PCR assay. Drawn from immuneACCESS, this table holds only the in-frame rearrangements with V and J called that TCRdb kept. Clones are partly lost; checked studies trace under half to an unresolved V gene and leave the rest unexplained. Across this sample there are 4,000 to 5,500 clones, with roughly 65% seen only once. Approximately 28% of the sample comes from the top ten. According to the study, the label for this sample's time point signals: cycle 4 day 1 (C4D1), after less than 7 weeks of nivolumab. Every trial patient had relapsed after autologous stem cell transplantation, and cohorts A, B and C differed in prior brentuximab vedotin exposure. Magnetic negative selection with a Miltenyi CD8+ T cell isolation kit was used to purify CD8+ T cells from thawed PBMCs.

The source was CD8+ T cells from blood, collected before the fourth cycle of nivolumab. The receptors stem from a human donor with classical Hodgkin lymphoma.

The rearrangement uses TRBV5-4 and TRBJ2-1, with TRBD2 matching over 7 bases. The CDR3 is 16 residues long. Germline trimming cut 1 base from V and 3 bases from J; bases unmatched to any gene: 7. From germline, CDR1 is SGHNT and CDR2 YYREEE (reference sequence). DNA for the CDR3: TGTGCCAGCAGCTTGAAAGCGGGATTCGACTACAATGAGCAGTTCTTC. It encodes CASSLKAGFDYNEQFF.

The chain combines TRBV6-5 with TRBJ2-3, with 7 bases identical to TRBD2. The germline gives CDR1 MNHEY, CDR2 SVGAGI. V was pared by 4 bases and J by 6 bases, with 1 base of the junction left unmatched. The CDR3 length is 12 residues. In DNA form, the CDR3 reads TGTGCCAGCAGTTTAGCGGGTGATACGCAGTATTTT. Translation gives CASSLAGDTQYF.

The chain combines TRBV14 with TRBJ2-7; tentative D call: TRBD1 (6 bases). The germline gives CDR1 SGHDN, CDR2 FVKESK. This CDR3 has 16 residues. Between the trimmed V and J ends, which lost 2 bases and 5 bases, there was a span of 19 bases. In DNA, the CDR3 is TGTGCCAGCAGCCAACGTCCAGGGGATTCGTTGGACGAGCAGTACTTC. It translates to CASSQRPGDSLDEQYF.

Sample share makes this clone large (0.1 to 1%). The V and J genes are TRBV13 and TRBJ2-7; 10 bases agree with TRBD2. With V trimmed by 5 bases and J by 6 bases, 10 bases remained unmatched. The germline V gene has CDR1 PRHDT and CDR2 FYEKMQ (reference sequence). The CDR3 runs 15 residues. CDR3 amino acids: CASSPPEREGSEQYF. CDR3 nucleotides: TGTGCCAGCAGCCCCCCGGAGCGGGAGGGGAGCGAGCAGTACTTC. The full variable domain, in which reference TRBV13 and TRBJ2-7 provide the parts outside the CDR3, is AAGVIQSPRHLIKEKRETATLKCYPIPRHDTVYWYQQGPGQDPQFLISFYEKMQSDKGSIPDRFSAQQFSDYHSELNMSSLELGDSALYFCASSPPEREGSEQYFGPGTRLTVT.

The chain is built from TRBV10-2 and TRBJ1-2, with D tentatively TRBD1 (5 bases). Trimming took 0 bases from V and 3 from J, leaving 11 bases between them. CDR1 WSHSY and CDR2 SAAADI come from the germline V gene. This CDR3 contains 15 residues. For the CDR3, the DNA is TGCGCCAGCAGTGAGTCGGATCAGGGATACTATGGCTACACCTTC. Translated, it gives CASSESDQGYYGYTF.

This chain connects TRBV14 to TRBJ2-3; D possibly corresponds to TRBD2 (6 bases). This CDR3 has 15 amino acids. Germline assignment: CDR1 SGHDN and CDR2 FVKESK. Trimming removed 6 bases at V and 6 bases at J, with 19 bases between. The CDR3 DNA is TGTGCCAGCAGGGCAACTAGCCAACCCCTCGATACGCAGTATTTT. Amino acid sequence: CASRATSQPLDTQYF.

The gene calls are TRBV5-6 and TRBJ2-7, with D unresolved. The CDR3 is 12 amino acids. The ends were cut back, 4 bases at V and 7 bases at J, with 12 bases in the middle. Germline V gives CDR1 SGHDT, CDR2 YYEEEE. DNA of the CDR3: TGTGCCAGCAGCCCCTCCGTGGGGGAGCAGTACTTC. Translated, it gives CASSPSVGEQYF.

The chain couples TRBV10-3 to TRBJ2-5; D gene uncertain. Trimming shortened V by 3 bases and J by 2 bases, and 13 bases separated the two germline ends. Germline lookup yields CDR1 ENHRY and CDR2 SYGVKD. This CDR3 comprises 15 residues. This CDR3 is CAISDFPSKQETQYF. The CDR3 nucleotides read TGTGCCATCAGTGATTTCCCTTCGAAGCAAGAGACCCAGTACTTC.

The J gene is TRBJ2-7, the V gene TRBV4-1; no firm D call. Germline values: CDR1 MGHRA, CDR2 YSYEKL. Trimming shortened V by 3 bases and J by 7 bases, and 16 bases separated the two germline ends. The CDR3 spans 14 residues. The CDR3 is CASSHPSPADEQYF. The CDR3 region has the DNA TGCGCCAGCAGCCACCCATCGCCGGCCGATGAGCAGTACTTC.

The chain combines TRBV6-5 with TRBJ2-7; weak D call: TRBD1 (6 bases). This CDR3 has 14 amino acids. Deletions cut 5 bases from V and 5 bases from J, with 16 bases between. The germline CDR1 and CDR2 sequences are MNHEY and SVGAGI. The chain's CDR3 is CASSKEGVTDEQYF. CDR3 sequence (DNA): TGTGCCAGCAGTAAAGAGGGGGTTACAGACGAGCAGTACTTC.

The chain joins TRBV4-1 to TRBJ2-3, with D possibly matching TRBD2 (6 bases). Deletions cut 9 bases from V and 0 bases from J, with 16 bases between. Germline V CDR1 and CDR2: MGHRA, YSYEKL. The CDR3 consists of 15 residues. CDR3 residues: CASGASVTSTDTQYF. The CDR3 DNA is TGCGCCAGTGGGGCTAGCGTAACTAGCACAGATACGCAGTATTTT.

The chain employs TRBV19 and TRBJ1-5, with D uncertain. Trimming stripped 3 bases from V and 3 bases from J, with 6 bases between. The CDR3 contains 13 residues. Germline lookup yields CDR1 LNHDA and CDR2 SQIVND (reference sequence). The CDR3 nucleotides are TGTGCCAGTAGTATTTGGGACAATCAGCCCCAGCATTTT. Its translation: CASSIWDNQPQHF.

This chain uses TRBV30 with TRBJ1-3, with D unresolved. V was trimmed by 4 bases and J by 3 bases, leaving 7 bases between them. CDR3 length: 12 amino acids. Germline CDR1 reads GTSNPN; CDR2 reads SVGIG (reference sequence). The CDR3: CAWKSIGNTIYF. The DNA for the CDR3 is TGTGCCTGGAAGAGCATTGGAAACACCATATATTTT.

In its sample, this clone was seen a few times. J is TRBJ2-2 and V is TRBV6-6; tentative D call: TRBD1 (5 bases). Germline CDR1 reads MNHNY; CDR2 reads SVGAGI (reference sequence). CDR3 size: 16 residues. The V gene lost 2 bases and the J gene lost 1 base, with 11 bases spanning the gap. The CDR3 sequence: CASSYPGMMNTGELFF. In nucleotides, the CDR3 is TGTGCCAGCAGTTACCCAGGGATGATGAACACCGGGGAGCTGTTTTTT.

Relative to its sample, this clone is medium-sized. V gene TRBV7-6 combines with J gene TRBJ2-1; no reliable D call. Germline V gene data show CDR1 as SGHVS and CDR2 as FNYEAQ. Trimming removed 5 bases from V and 11 bases from J, with 13 bases in between. The CDR3 is 12 residues long. CDR3 DNA: TGTGCCAGCAGCACGGACCCCATGAAGCAGTTCTTC. This encodes CASSTDPMKQFF.

This clone came up once. The chain carries TRBV4-1 and TRBJ2-3; 9 nucleotides align to TRBD2. Trimming removed 1 base from V and 4 bases from J; junction bases left unmatched: 9. CDR3 length equals 17 residues. The germline gives CDR1 MGHRA, CDR2 YSYEKL. The CDR3 bases are TGCGCCAGCAGCCAAGGTATTAGCGGGAGTGTCGCAGATACGCAGTATTTT. This codes for CASSQGISGSVADTQYF.

The rearrangement joins TRBV6-6 to TRBJ1-5, with unresolved D. The CDR3 runs to 16 residues. Germline V gives CDR1 MNHNY, CDR2 SVGAGI (reference sequence). V lost 0 bases and J lost 0, with 9 bases in between. DNA of the CDR3: TGTGCCAGCAGTTACTCGATTACAGCTAGCAATCAGCCCCAGCATTTT. Protein product: CASSYSITASNQPQHF.

The genes are TRBV11-2 and TRBJ2-7, with 9 bases matching TRBD1. After removal of 0 bases from V and 4 bases from J, the junction contained 10 bases not matched to a gene. CDR1 SGHAT and CDR2 FQNNGV come from the germline V gene. The length of the CDR3 is 17 residues. CDR3 nucleotide sequence: TGTGCCAGCAGCTTAGATCAAACGACAGGGGGGCTATACGAGCAGTACTTC. The encoded protein is CASSLDQTTGGLYEQYF.

V and J are TRBV27 and TRBJ2-1; possible D gene TRBD1, 6 bases. In germline, CDR1 is MNHEY, CDR2 SMNVEV (reference sequence). The germline V and J ends were trimmed by 2 bases and 6 bases, with 17 bases remaining between them. CDR3 length: 16 amino acids. The CDR3, as DNA: TGTGCCAGCAGTTTAGATGTTGGGTCAGGGGTCAATGAGCAGTTCTTC. It yields the protein CASSLDVGSGVNEQFF.

In nucleotides, the CDR3 is TGTGCCACCAGCAGAGATCGAGGGAAGGGAGAGACCCAGTACTTC. This translates into CATSRDRGKGETQYF. V and J are TRBV15 and TRBJ2-5; a weak D match, TRBD2 (5 bases). Germline values: CDR1 LNHNV, CDR2 YYDKDF (reference sequence). V was pared by 0 bases and J by 4 bases, with 12 bases between. This CDR3 is built from 15 residues.

The chain recombines TRBV5-6 with TRBJ2-7; no definite D call. The length of the CDR3 is 13 residues. V lost 2 bases and J lost 2, with 8 bases in between. The germline V gene encodes CDR1 SGHDT and CDR2 YYEEEE. As DNA, the CDR3 is TGTGCCAGCAGCTTTTCAGGAACCTACGAGCAGTACTTC. Amino acid sequence: CASSFSGTYEQYF.

This chain connects TRBV10-2 to TRBJ2-1, with 9 bases aligning to TRBD2. CDR1 is WSHSY and CDR2 is SAAADI in the germline V gene. V lost 10 bases to trimming and J lost 2 bases; unmatched junction nucleotides: 15. The CDR3 consists of 17 residues. The CDR3 reads CATVGGRASGTYNEQFF. In DNA, the CDR3 is TGCGCCACAGTCGGCGGGAGGGCCTCAGGGACCTACAATGAGCAGTTCTTC.

The chain links TRBV10-2 to TRBJ2-3; maybe TRBD2 (7 bases). CDR3 size: 19 residues. Trimming removed 7 bases at V and 0 bases at J, with 26 bases between. From germline, CDR1 is WSHSY and CDR2 SAAADI. CDR3 residues: CASIFVLEGGLASTDTQYF. CDR3 coding DNA: TGCGCCAGCATCTTCGTACTAGAGGGGGGGCTGGCTAGCACAGATACGCAGTATTTT.

The chain couples TRBV7-1 to TRBJ1-2; no definite D call. TRBV7-1 is an ORF, and what it does is uncertain. The CDR3 contains 14 residues. Between the trimmed V and J ends, which lost 2 bases and 4 bases, there was a span of 11 bases. The CDR3 DNA is TGTGCCAGCAGCTCAACCCCCAGTTCCTATGGCTACACCTTC. Translating gives CASSSTPSSYGYTF.

This clone turned up a few times. The gene calls are TRBV27 and TRBJ2-1; 10 nucleotides agree with TRBD2. Germline loops: CDR1 MNHEY, CDR2 SMNVEV (reference sequence). Germline trimming cut 8 bases from V and 8 bases from J; bases unmatched to any gene: 9. This CDR3 is built from 14 residues. CDR3 in DNA: TGTGCCAGCCTCCGGGCTAGCGGGAGCGATGAGCAGTTCTTC. This sequence encodes CASLRASGSDEQFF.

J is TRBJ1-1 and V is TRBV5-1, with D uncertain. Germline loops: CDR1 SGHRS, CDR2 YFSETQ. Deletions cut 5 bases from V and 4 bases from J, with 12 bases between. CDR3 size: 13 residues. CDR3 nucleotides: TGCGCCAGCAGGTTTGACAAGGGCACTGAAGCTTTCTTT. Encoded protein: CASRFDKGTEAFF.

V usage is TRBV7-9 and J usage is TRBJ2-1, with D tentatively TRBD2 (5 bases). The V gene's germline CDR1 is SEHNR and CDR2 FQNEAQ (reference sequence). There are 14 residues in the CDR3. The ends were cut back, 3 bases at V and 6 bases at J, with 12 bases in the middle. CDR3 in amino acids: CASSLVGNSNEQFF. CDR3 nucleotide sequence: TGTGCCAGCAGCTTGGTCGGGAATAGCAATGAGCAGTTCTTC. The complete variable domain, with remaining parts taken from reference TRBV7-9 and TRBJ2-1, reads DTGVSQNPRHKITKRGQNVTFRCDPISEHNRLYWYRQTLGQGPEFLTYFQNEAQLEKSRLLSDRFSAERPKGSFSTLEIQRTEQGDSAMYLCASSLVGNSNEQFFGPGTRLTVL.

This chain links TRBV2 with TRBJ2-1; 11 bases agree with TRBD2. The CDR3 is made up of 15 amino acids. V trimming: 6 bases; J trimming: 6 bases; junction bases outside the gene matches: 7. Germline assignment: CDR1 SNHLY and CDR2 FYNNEI. The CDR3 spells CASSRVGLAGNEQFF. In DNA, the CDR3 is TGTGCCAGCAGCCGGGTTGGACTAGCGGGCAATGAGCAGTTCTTC.